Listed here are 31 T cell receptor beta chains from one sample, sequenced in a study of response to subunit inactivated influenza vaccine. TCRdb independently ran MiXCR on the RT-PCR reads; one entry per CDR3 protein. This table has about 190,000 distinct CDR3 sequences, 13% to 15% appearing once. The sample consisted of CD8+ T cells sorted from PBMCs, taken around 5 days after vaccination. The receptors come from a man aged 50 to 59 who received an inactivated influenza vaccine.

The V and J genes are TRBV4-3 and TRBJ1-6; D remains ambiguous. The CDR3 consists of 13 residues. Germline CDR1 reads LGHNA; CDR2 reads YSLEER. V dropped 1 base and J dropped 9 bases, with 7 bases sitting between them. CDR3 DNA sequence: TGCGCCAGCAGCCAAGGAGTGACTTCACCCCTCCACTTT. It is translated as CASSQGVTSPLHF.

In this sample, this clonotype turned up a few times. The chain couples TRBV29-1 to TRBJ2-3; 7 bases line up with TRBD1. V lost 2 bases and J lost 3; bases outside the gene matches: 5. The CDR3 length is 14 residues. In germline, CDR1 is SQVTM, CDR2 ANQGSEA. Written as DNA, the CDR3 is TGCAGCGTTGAAAGTCGACAGGGTACAGATACGCAGTATTTT. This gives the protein CSVESRQGTDTQYF.

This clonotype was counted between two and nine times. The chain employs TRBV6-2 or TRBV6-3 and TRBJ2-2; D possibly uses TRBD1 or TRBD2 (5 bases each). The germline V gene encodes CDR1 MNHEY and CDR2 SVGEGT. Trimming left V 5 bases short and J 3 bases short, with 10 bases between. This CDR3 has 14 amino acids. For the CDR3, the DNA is TGTGCCAGCAGTGAGGGACGAGACACCGGGGAGCTGTTTTTT. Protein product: CASSEGRDTGELFF.

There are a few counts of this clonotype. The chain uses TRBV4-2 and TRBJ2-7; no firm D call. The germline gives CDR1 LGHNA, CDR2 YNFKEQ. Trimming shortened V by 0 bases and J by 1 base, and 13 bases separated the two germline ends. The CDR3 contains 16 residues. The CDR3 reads CASSQERASVSYEQYF. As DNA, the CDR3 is TGTGCCAGCAGCCAAGAAAGGGCTAGTGTATCCTACGAGCAGTACTTC.

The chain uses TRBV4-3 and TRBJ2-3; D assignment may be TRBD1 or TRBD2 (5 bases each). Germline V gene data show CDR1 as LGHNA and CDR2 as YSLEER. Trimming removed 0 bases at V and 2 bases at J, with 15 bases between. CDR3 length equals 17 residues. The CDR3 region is CASSQDGDRYATDTQYF. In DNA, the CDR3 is TGCGCCAGCAGCCAAGATGGGGACCGGTACGCCACAGATACGCAGTATTTT.

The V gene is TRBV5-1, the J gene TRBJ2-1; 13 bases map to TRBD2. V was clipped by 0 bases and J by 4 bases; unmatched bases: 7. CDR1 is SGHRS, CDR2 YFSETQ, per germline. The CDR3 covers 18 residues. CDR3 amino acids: CASSLGTSGSPLYNEQFF. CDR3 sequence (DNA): TGCGCCAGCAGCTTGGGGACTAGCGGGAGTCCCTTGTACAATGAGCAGTTCTTC.

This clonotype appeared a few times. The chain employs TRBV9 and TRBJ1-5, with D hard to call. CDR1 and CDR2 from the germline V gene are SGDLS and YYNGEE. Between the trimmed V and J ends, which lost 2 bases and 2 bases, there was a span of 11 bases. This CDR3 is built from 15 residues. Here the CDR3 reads CASSVGGQGNQPQHF. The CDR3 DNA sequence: TGTGCCAGCAGCGTTGGAGGGCAGGGCAATCAGCCCCAGCATTTT.

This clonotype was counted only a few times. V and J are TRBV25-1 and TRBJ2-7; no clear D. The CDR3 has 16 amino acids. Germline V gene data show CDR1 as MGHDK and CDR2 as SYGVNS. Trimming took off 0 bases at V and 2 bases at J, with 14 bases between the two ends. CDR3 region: CASSEYGGEATYEQYF. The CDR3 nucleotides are TGTGCCAGCAGTGAATATGGCGGTGAAGCCACCTACGAGCAGTACTTC.

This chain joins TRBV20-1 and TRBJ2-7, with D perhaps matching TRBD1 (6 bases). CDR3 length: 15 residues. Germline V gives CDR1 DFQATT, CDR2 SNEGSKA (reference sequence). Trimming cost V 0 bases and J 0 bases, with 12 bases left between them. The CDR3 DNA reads TGCAGTGCTAGAGACCTGACAGGCAGCTCCTACGAGCAGTACTTC. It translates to CSARDLTGSSYEQYF.

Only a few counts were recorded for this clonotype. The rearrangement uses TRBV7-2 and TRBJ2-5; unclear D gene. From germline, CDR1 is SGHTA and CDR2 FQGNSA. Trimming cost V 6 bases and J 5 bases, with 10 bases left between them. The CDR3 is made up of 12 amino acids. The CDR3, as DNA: TGTGCCAGCAGTATCGGGTGGGAGACCCAGTACTTC. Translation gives CASSIGWETQYF.

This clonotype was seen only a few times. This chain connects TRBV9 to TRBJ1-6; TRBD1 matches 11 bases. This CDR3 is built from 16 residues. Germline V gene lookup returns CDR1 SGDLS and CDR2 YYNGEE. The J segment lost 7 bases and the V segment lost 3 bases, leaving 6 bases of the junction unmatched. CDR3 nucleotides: TGTGCCAGCAGCGCCGGGACAGGGGGTTGGAATTCACCCCTCCACTTT. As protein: CASSAGTGGWNSPLHF.

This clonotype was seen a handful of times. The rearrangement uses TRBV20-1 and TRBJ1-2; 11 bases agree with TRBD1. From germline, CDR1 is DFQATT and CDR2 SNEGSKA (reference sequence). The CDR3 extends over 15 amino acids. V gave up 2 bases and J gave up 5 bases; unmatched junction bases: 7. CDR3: CSARRTGGGMYGYTF. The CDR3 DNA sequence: TGCAGTGCTAGAAGGACAGGGGGCGGGATGTATGGCTACACCTTC.

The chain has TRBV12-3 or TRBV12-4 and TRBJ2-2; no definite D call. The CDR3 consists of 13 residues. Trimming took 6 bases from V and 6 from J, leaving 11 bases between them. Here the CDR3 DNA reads TGTGCCAGCAGCGATAGGGTTCCCGGGGAGCTGTTTTTT. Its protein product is CASSDRVPGELFF.

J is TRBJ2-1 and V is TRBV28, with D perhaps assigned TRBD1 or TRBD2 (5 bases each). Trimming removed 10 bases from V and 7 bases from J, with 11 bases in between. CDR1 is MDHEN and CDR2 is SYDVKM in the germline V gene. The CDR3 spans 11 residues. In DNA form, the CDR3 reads TGTGCCACCACGTGGGGGAATGAGCAGTTCTTC. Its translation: CATTWGNEQFF.

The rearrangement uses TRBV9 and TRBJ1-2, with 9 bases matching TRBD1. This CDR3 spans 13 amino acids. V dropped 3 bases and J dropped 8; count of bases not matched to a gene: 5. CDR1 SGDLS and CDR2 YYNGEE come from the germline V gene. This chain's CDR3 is CASSAGTGKGYTF. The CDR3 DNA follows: TGTGCCAGCAGCGCCGGGACAGGGAAGGGCTACACCTTC. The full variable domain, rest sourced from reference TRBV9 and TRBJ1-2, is DSGVTQTPKHLITATGQRVTLRCSPRSGDLSVYWYQQSLDQGLQFLIQYYNGEERAKGNILERFSAQQFPDLHSELNLSSLELGDSALYFCASSAGTGKGYTFGSGTRLTVV.

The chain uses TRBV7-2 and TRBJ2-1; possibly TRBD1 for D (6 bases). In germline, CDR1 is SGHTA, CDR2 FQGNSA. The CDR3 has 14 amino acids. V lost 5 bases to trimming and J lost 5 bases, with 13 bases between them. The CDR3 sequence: CASSPWAGDNEQFF. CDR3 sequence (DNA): TGTGCCAGCAGCCCCTGGGCAGGGGACAATGAGCAGTTCTTC.

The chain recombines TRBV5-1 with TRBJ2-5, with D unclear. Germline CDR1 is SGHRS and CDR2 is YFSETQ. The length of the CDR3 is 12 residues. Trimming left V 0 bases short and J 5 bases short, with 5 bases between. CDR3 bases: TGCGCCAGCAGCTTGGTCGGGGAGACCCAGTACTTC. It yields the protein CASSLVGETQYF.

DNA of the CDR3: TGCGCCAGCAGCCAAGAGGCGCGGGACATGAGCTCCTACGAGCAGTACTTC. Amino acids: CASSQEARDMSSYEQYF. The chain couples TRBV4-3 to TRBJ2-7; D is perhaps TRBD1 or TRBD2 (6 bases each). Germline V gene sequence: CDR1 LGHNA, CDR2 YSLEER. The CDR3 loop spans 17 amino acids. V shed 0 bases and J shed 0 bases, with 15 bases lying between them.

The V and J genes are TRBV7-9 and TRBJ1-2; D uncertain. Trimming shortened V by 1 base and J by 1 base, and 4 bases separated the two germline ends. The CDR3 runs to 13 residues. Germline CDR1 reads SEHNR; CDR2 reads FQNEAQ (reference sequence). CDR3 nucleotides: TGTGCCAGCAGCTTAGAGGTTAACTATGGCTACACCTTC. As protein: CASSLEVNYGYTF.

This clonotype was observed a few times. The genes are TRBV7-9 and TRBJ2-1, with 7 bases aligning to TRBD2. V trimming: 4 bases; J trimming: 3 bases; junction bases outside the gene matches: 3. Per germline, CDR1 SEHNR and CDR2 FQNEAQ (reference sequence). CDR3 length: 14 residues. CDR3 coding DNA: TGTGCCAGCAGCTGGGAGGGTGTCTACAATGAGCAGTTCTTC. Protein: CASSWEGVYNEQFF.

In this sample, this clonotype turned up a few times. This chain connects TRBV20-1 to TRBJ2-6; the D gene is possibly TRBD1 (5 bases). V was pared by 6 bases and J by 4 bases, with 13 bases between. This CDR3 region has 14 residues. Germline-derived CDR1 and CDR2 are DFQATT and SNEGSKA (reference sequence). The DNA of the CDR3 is TGCAGTGCACCGACAGTTCGGGGGGCCAACGTCCTGACTTTC. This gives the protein CSAPTVRGANVLTF.

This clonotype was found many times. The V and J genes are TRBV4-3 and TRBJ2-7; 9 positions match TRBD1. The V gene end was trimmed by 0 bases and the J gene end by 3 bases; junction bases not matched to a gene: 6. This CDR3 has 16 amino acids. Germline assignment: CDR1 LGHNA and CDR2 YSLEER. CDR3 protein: CASSQDLGTGNYEQYF. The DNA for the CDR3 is TGCGCCAGCAGCCAAGATTTGGGGACAGGGAACTACGAGCAGTACTTC.

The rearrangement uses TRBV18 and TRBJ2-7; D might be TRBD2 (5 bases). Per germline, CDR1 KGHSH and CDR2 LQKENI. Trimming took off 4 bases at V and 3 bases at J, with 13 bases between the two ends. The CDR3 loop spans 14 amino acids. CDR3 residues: CASSLTRFDYEQYF. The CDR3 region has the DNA TGTGCCAGCTCACTTACTAGGTTCGACTACGAGCAGTACTTC.

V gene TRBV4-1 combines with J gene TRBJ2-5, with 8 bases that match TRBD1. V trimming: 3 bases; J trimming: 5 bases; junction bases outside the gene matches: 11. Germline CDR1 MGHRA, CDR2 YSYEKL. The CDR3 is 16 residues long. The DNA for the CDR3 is TGCGCCAGCAGCCAGAGAAGGACAGGGCTCTTTGAGACCCAGTACTTC. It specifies CASSQRRTGLFETQYF.

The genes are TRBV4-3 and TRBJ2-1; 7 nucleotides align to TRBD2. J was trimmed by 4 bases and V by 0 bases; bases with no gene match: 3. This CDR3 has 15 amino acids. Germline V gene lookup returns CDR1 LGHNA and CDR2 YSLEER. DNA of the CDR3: TGCGCCAGCAGCCAAGAGCTAGCGGAGTACAATGAGCAGTTCTTC. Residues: CASSQELAEYNEQFF.

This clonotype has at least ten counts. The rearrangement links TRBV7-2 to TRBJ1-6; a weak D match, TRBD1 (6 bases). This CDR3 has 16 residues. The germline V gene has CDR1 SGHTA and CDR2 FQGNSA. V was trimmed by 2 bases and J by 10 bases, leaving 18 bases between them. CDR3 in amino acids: CASSLLARGAKSPLHF. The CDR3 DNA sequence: TGTGCCAGCAGCTTATTGGCTCGGGGGGCTAAGTCACCCCTCCACTTT.

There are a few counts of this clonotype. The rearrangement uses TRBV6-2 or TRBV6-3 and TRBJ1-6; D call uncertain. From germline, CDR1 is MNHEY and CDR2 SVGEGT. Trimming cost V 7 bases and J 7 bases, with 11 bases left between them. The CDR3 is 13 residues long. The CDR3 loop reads CASNLGMNSPLHF. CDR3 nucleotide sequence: TGTGCCAGCAACTTGGGGATGAATTCACCCCTCCACTTT.

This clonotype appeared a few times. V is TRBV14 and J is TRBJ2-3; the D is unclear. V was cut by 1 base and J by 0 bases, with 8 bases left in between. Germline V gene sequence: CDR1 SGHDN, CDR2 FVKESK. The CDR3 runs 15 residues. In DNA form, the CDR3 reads TGTGCCAGCAGCCAAGTCTTCACTAGCACAGATACGCAGTATTTT. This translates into CASSQVFTSTDTQYF.

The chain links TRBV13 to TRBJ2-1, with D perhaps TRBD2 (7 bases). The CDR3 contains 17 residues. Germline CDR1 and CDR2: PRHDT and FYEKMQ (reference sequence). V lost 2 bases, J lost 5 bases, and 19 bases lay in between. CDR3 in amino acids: CASSLYPGGQRDNEQFF. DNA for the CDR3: TGTGCCAGCAGCTTATATCCGGGGGGCCAGCGGGACAATGAGCAGTTCTTC.

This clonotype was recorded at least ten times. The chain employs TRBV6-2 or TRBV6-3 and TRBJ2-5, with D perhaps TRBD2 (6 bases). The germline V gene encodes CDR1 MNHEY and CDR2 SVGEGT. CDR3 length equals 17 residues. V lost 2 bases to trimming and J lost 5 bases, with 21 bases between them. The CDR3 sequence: CASSYPFTGDTWETQYF. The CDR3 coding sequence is TGTGCCAGCAGTTACCCCTTCACGGGAGATACCTGGGAGACCCAGTACTTC.

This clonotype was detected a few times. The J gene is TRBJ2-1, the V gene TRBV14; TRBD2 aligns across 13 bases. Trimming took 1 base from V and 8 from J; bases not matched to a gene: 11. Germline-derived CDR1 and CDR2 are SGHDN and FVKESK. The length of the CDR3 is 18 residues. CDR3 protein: CASSQAVLLAGGLYEQFF. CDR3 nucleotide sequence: TGTGCCAGCAGCCAAGCGGTTCTACTAGCGGGAGGGCTATATGAGCAGTTCTTC.